Described below is a single TCR beta chain sequence and its context. Its specificity is unknown. The sample is drawn from a study of a mutant IDH1 vaccine in newly diagnosed glioma. As for the study in general: Before enrollment, the patients had been treated with radiotherapy alone, temozolomide alone, or both together. Most of them had received both. Regarding the study as a whole: Vaccine-induced immune responses occurred in over 80% of patients.

Documented time point: baseline, week 1 (first vaccination visit). Treatment defined: pre-vaccination baseline after standard-of-care therapy. Libraries were prepared by immunoSEQ multiplex PCR; TCRdb keeps only in-frame clonotypes and omits some of them. The data show roughly 70,000 clones, just over 85% seen once. The CDR3 contains 14 residues. Germline assignment: CDR1 LNHDA and CDR2 SQIVND (reference sequence). V shed 8 bases, J shed 0 bases, and the junction held 4 bases outside the gene matches. Sequences were derived from PBMCs, sampled from a glioma patient treated with radiotherapy, temozolomide or both. This chain uses TRBV19 with TRBJ1-5; 7 bases match TRBD1. This TCR came from a man younger than 40 with glioma. The CDR3: CASRRTGSNQPQHF. The DNA of the CDR3 is TGTGCCAGTCGGAGGACAGGTAGCAATCAGCCCCAGCATTTT.